This passage covers 24 T cell receptor beta chains from one sample sequenced in a study of blood T cell repertoires in COVID-19. The method was immunoSEQ multiplex PCR; TCRdb's version includes in-frame clones alone and lacks a portion of them. The sample includes a few hundred thousand clones, 86% of them seen just once. What was sequenced was peripheral blood. The receptors here all came from a man between 35 and 55 years old who had recovered from COVID-19.

The genes are TRBV30 and TRBJ1-4, with D possibly matching TRBD1 (6 bases). The CDR3 loop spans 14 amino acids. Germline V gives CDR1 GTSNPN, CDR2 SVGIG (reference sequence). Trimming shortened V by 3 bases and J by 0 bases, and 8 bases separated the two germline ends. CDR3 region: CAWSGQTTNEKLFF. In DNA form, the CDR3 reads TGTGCCTGGAGCGGACAGACAACTAATGAAAAACTGTTTTTT.

This clone was picked up a small number of times. This rearrangement joins TRBV7-9 to TRBJ1-6, with unresolved D. There are 13 residues in the CDR3. Deletions cut 3 bases from V and 5 bases from J, with 5 bases between. Per germline, CDR1 SEHNR and CDR2 FQNEAQ (reference sequence). The CDR3 DNA reads TGTGCCAGCAGCTTCGTCGATAATTCACCCCTCCACTTT. It encodes CASSFVDNSPLHF. Supplemented by reference TRBV7-9 and TRBJ1-6, the full variable domain reads DTGVSQNPRHKITKRGQNVTFRCDPISEHNRLYWYRQTLGQGPEFLTYFQNEAQLEKSRLLSDRFSAERPKGSFSTLEIQRTEQGDSAMYLCASSFVDNSPLHFGNGTRLTVT.

The rearrangement links TRBV12-3 or TRBV12-4 to TRBJ2-7; D gene ambiguous. The V end lost 0 bases, the J end lost 7 bases, and 4 bases lay between the germline ends. The CDR3 sequence is 11 residues long. The CDR3 loop is CASSLALEQYF. The CDR3 DNA is TGTGCCAGCAGTTTAGCCCTGGAGCAGTACTTC.

This chain joins TRBV6-1 and TRBJ2-7; D is unclear. V lost 1 base, J lost 9 bases, and 13 bases lay in between. CDR1 is MNHNS and CDR2 is SASEGT in the germline V gene. This CDR3 comprises 13 residues. The CDR3 coding sequence is TGTGCCAGCAGTGAAGTACCTATCCCTGGGCAGTACTTC. It is translated as CASSEVPIPGQYF.

The chain uses TRBV19 and TRBJ2-1; 8 nucleotides align to TRBD2. V lost 1 base and J lost 1; bases outside the gene matches: 9. CDR3 length equals 18 residues. Germline V gene lookup returns CDR1 LNHDA and CDR2 SQIVND (reference sequence). This chain's CDR3 is CASSIGREGQRSYNEQFF. In DNA form, the CDR3 reads TGTGCCAGTAGTATAGGTCGGGAGGGCCAGAGATCCTACAATGAGCAGTTCTTC. The variable domain in full, completed from reference TRBV19 and TRBJ2-1, reads DGGITQSPKYLFRKEGQNVTLSCEQNLNHDAMYWYRQDPGQGLRLIYYSQIVNDFQKGDIAEGYSVSREKKESFPLTVTSAQKNPTAFYLCASSIGREGQRSYNEQFFGPGTRLTVL.

This clone has more than one count but fewer than ten. CDR3 in amino acids: CASSSDYQQFF. The CDR3 region has the DNA TGTGCCAGCAGCTCGGACTACCAGCAGTTCTTC. The V call is TRBV6-5, the J call TRBJ2-1, with D possibly TRBD2 on 6 matching bases. The CDR3 extends over 11 amino acids. The germline V gene has CDR1 MNHEY and CDR2 SVGAGI. V dropped 6 bases and J dropped 11 bases, with 11 bases sitting between them.

This clone has only a few counts. The chain couples TRBV19 to TRBJ1-5, with D maybe TRBD1 (5 bases). This CDR3 region has 15 residues. V lost 3 bases to trimming and J lost 1 base, with 10 bases between them. Germline V gives CDR1 LNHDA, CDR2 SQIVND (reference sequence). The CDR3 region is CASSIQGVSNQPQHF. The CDR3 bases are TGTGCCAGTAGTATTCAGGGTGTAAGCAATCAGCCCCAGCATTTT.

V is TRBV7-9 and J is TRBJ1-6; D possibly corresponds to TRBD1 (6 bases). Per germline, CDR1 SEHNR and CDR2 FQNEAQ (reference sequence). CDR3 length: 14 residues. V shed 6 bases and J shed 5 bases, with 11 bases lying between them. Here the CDR3 reads CASSWTADNSPLHF. CDR3 nucleotide sequence: TGTGCCAGCAGTTGGACAGCAGATAATTCACCCCTCCACTTT.

The V gene is TRBV7-2, the J gene TRBJ2-1; D is ambiguous. Germline CDR1 SGHTA, CDR2 FQGNSA. The germline V and J ends were trimmed by 5 bases and 9 bases, with 11 bases remaining between them. The CDR3 runs 12 residues. CDR3 coding DNA: TGTGCCAGCAGCCCCCCTCTAGTTGAGCAGTTCTTC. Translated: CASSPPLVEQFF.

The chain has TRBV9 and TRBJ2-3; 9 bases are a match to TRBD2. The CDR3 totals 15 residues. The V gene's germline CDR1 is SGDLS and CDR2 YYNGEE. Unmatched junction bases numbered 4, after V lost 3 bases and J lost 2 bases. The CDR3 protein is CASSATSGYTDTQYF. For the CDR3, the DNA is TGTGCCAGCAGCGCGACTAGCGGTTACACAGATACGCAGTATTTT. Full variable domain (outside the CDR3, taken from reference TRBV9 and TRBJ2-3): DSGVTQTPKHLITATGQRVTLRCSPRSGDLSVYWYQQSLDQGLQFLIQYYNGEERAKGNILERFSAQQFPDLHSELNLSSLELGDSALYFCASSATSGYTDTQYFGPGTRLTVL.

J is TRBJ1-1 and V is TRBV15; D might be TRBD1 (5 bases). Trimming pared 7 bases from V and 1 base from J, leaving 7 bases between. The germline gives CDR1 LNHNV, CDR2 YYDKDF (reference sequence). CDR3 size: 12 residues. CDR3 nucleotide sequence: TGTGCCACCAACCAGGGGAACACTGAAGCTTTCTTT. Translation: CATNQGNTEAFF.

The chain has TRBV7-9 and TRBJ1-1, with D possibly being TRBD1 (5 bases). Germline V CDR1 and CDR2: SEHNR, FQNEAQ (reference sequence). Trimming left V 1 base short and J 3 bases short, with 15 bases between. The length of the CDR3 is 16 residues. CDR3 in amino acids: CASSLGLTAGDTEAFF. In DNA, the CDR3 is TGTGCCAGCAGCTTAGGGCTTACCGCGGGGGACACTGAAGCTTTCTTT.

V is TRBV4-2 and J is TRBJ1-2; D might be TRBD1 (5 bases). Per germline, CDR1 LGHNA and CDR2 YNFKEQ. The CDR3 covers 15 residues. Between the trimmed V and J ends, which lost 0 bases and 7 bases, there was a span of 15 bases. CDR3 in DNA: TGTGCCAGCAGCCAAGATGGGCAGGGCCCGTCTGGCTACACCTTC. Translation: CASSQDGQGPSGYTF.

The chain recombines TRBV19 with TRBJ2-1, with D possibly TRBD1 on 6 matching bases. The germline CDR1 and CDR2 sequences are LNHDA and SQIVND (reference sequence). The CDR3 is 14 amino acids. V dropped 0 bases and J dropped 9 bases, with 12 bases sitting between them. In nucleotides, the CDR3 is TGTGCCAGTAGTATAGAGGGGACAAGGGGTGAGCAGTTCTTC. Protein sequence: CASSIEGTRGEQFF.

The J gene is TRBJ2-5, the V gene TRBV7-2; 10 bases match TRBD1. The CDR3 is 13 residues long. Germline values: CDR1 SGHTA, CDR2 FQGNSA. Losses at the gene ends were 4 bases for V and 6 bases for J; bases not matched to a gene: 2. The CDR3 sequence: CASSSGQGKTQYF. The CDR3 DNA sequence: TGTGCCAGCAGCTCGGGACAGGGGAAGACCCAGTACTTC.

This clone appeared a few times. Written as DNA, the CDR3 is TGCAGTGCCAGTTGGGCAGTCAATAATTCACCCCTCCACTTT. This codes for CSASWAVNNSPLHF. V gene TRBV20-1 combines with J gene TRBJ1-6; D is unresolved. The CDR3 consists of 14 residues. Trimming stripped 6 bases from V and 5 bases from J, with 14 bases between. Germline values: CDR1 DFQATT, CDR2 SNEGSKA (reference sequence).

V and J are TRBV7-2 and TRBJ2-1; TRBD2 matches 9 bases. Per germline, CDR1 SGHTA and CDR2 FQGNSA. Trimming cost V 2 bases and J 0 bases; bases outside gene matches: 8. The CDR3 runs to 18 residues. This CDR3 is CASSLRGLLAGSYNEQFF. For the CDR3, the DNA is TGTGCCAGCAGCTTAAGGGGACTACTAGCGGGCTCCTACAATGAGCAGTTCTTC.

In its sample, this clone was seen a few times. V usage is TRBV6-5 and J usage is TRBJ2-1, with TRBD1 matching 8 bases. V lost 1 base and J lost 12; bases outside the gene matches: 14. CDR3 length equals 16 residues. Looked up from germline, CDR1 is MNHEY and CDR2 is SVGAGI. The DNA for the CDR3 is TGTGCCAGCAGTTACTTCGGGACAGGAACCAGCTTCGGGCAGTTCTTC. Amino acid sequence: CASSYFGTGTSFGQFF.

V is TRBV7-9 and J is TRBJ2-3; 7 bases are shared with TRBD2. Per germline, CDR1 SEHNR and CDR2 FQNEAQ (reference sequence). This CDR3 comprises 15 residues. Trimming took 3 bases from V and 3 from J; bases not matched to a gene: 6. CDR3 protein: CASSFLAGVTDTQYF. CDR3 sequence (DNA): TGTGCCAGCAGCTTCTTGGCGGGAGTTACAGATACGCAGTATTTT.

The chain carries TRBV7-9 and TRBJ2-3; maybe TRBD2 (7 bases). This CDR3 contains 15 residues. V lost 5 bases, J lost 6 bases, and 18 bases lay in between. Germline V CDR1 and CDR2: SEHNR, FQNEAQ (reference sequence). The CDR3 loop reads CASSQSTTGGDTQYF. CDR3 in DNA: TGTGCCAGCAGCCAATCTACCACGGGGGGCGATACGCAGTATTTT.

The chain combines TRBV4-2 with TRBJ2-2; perhaps TRBD2 as D (6 bases). The CDR3 length is 15 residues. CDR1 is LGHNA, CDR2 YNFKEQ, per germline. Trimming shortened V by 0 bases and J by 4 bases, and 9 bases separated the two germline ends. The CDR3 DNA reads TGTGCCAGCAGCCAAGATTTGGGGGGCACCGGGGAGCTGTTTTTT. Translation: CASSQDLGGTGELFF.

The gene calls are TRBV5-4 and TRBJ1-1; 12 nucleotides align to TRBD1. CDR1 and CDR2 (germline): SGHNT, YYREEE (reference sequence). V lost 2 bases, J lost 3 bases, and 2 bases stayed unmatched. The CDR3 extends over 15 amino acids. CDR3 in DNA: TGTGCCAGCAGCTTTGGGACAGGGGGCTACACTGAAGCTTTCTTT. Translating gives CASSFGTGGYTEAFF.

This chain connects TRBV5-1 to TRBJ2-1, with D possibly TRBD1 on 5 matching bases. CDR3 size: 17 residues. Germline V CDR1 and CDR2: SGHRS, YFSETQ. The V end lost 0 bases, the J end lost 5 bases, and 18 bases lay between the germline ends. The CDR3 protein is CASSLALGLSRDNEQFF. The CDR3 DNA reads TGCGCCAGCAGCTTGGCCTTGGGGCTATCAAGGGACAATGAGCAGTTCTTC.

This clone was seen at least ten times. The chain is built from TRBV7-8 and TRBJ1-1; TRBD1 matches 11 bases. The CDR3 totals 16 residues. Trimming took 5 bases from V and 1 from J; bases not matched to a gene: 6. The germline V gene encodes CDR1 SGHVS and CDR2 FQNEAQ. CDR3 loop: CASSGRDRGSNTEAFF. The CDR3 region has the DNA TGTGCCAGCAGCGGCCGGGACAGGGGGTCGAACACTGAAGCTTTCTTT.